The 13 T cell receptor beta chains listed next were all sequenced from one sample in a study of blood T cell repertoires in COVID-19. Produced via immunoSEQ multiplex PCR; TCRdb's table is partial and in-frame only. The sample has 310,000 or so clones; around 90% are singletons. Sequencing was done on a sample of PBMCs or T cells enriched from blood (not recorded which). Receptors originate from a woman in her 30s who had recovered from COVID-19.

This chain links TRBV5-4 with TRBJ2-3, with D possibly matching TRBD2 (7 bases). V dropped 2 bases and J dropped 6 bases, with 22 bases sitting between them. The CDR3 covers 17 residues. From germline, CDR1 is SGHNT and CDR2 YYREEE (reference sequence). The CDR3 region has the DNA TGTGCCAGCAGCTTTGGGGGGGCTACCCGGTGGTACGATACGCAGTATTTT. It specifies CASSFGGATRWYDTQYF.

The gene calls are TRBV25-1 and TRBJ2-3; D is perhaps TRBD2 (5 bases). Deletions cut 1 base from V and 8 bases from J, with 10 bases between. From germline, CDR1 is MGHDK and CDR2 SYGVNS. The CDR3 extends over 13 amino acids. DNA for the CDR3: TGTGCCAGCAGTGAATTGGGAGAGGTTACGCAGTATTTT. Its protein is CASSELGEVTQYF. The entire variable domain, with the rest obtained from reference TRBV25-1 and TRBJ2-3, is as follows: EADIYQTPRYLVIGTGKKITLECSQTMGHDKMYWYQQDPGMELHLIHYSYGVNSTEKGDLSSESTVSRIRTEHFPLTLESARPSHTSQYLCASSELGEVTQYFGPGTRLTVL.

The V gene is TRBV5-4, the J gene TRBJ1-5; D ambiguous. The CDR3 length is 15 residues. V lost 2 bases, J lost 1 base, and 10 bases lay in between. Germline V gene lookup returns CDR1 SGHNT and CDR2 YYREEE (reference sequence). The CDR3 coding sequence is TGTGCCAGCAGCTTTGGTGGCGGAAGCAATCAGCCCCAGCATTTT. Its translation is CASSFGGGSNQPQHF.

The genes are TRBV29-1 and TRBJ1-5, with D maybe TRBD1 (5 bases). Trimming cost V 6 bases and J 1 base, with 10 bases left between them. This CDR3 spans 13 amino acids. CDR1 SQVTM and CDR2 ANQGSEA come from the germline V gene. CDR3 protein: CSVTGGSNQPQHF. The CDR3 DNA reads TGCAGCGTGACGGGGGGAAGCAATCAGCCCCAGCATTTT.

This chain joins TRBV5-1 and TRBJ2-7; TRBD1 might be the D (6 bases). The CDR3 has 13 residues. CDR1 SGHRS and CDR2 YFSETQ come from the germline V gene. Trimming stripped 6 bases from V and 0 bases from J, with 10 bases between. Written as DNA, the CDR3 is TGCGCCAGCACCGCGGACAGCTCCTACGAGCAGTACTTC. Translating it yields CASTADSSYEQYF.

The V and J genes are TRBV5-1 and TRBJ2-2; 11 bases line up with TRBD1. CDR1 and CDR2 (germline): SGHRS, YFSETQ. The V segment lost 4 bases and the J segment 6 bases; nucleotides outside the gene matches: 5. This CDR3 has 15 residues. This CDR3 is CASSPRTGGPGELFF. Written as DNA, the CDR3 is TGCGCCAGCAGCCCGCGGACAGGGGGCCCCGGGGAGCTGTTTTTT.

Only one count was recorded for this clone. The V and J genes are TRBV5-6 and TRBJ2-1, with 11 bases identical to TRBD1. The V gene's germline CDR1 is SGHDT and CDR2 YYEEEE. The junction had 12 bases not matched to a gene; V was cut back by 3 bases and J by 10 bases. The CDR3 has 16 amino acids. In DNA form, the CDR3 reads TGTGCCAGCAGCTACAAACCGGGACAGGGGGATGAGGAGCAGTTCTTC. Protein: CASSYKPGQGDEEQFF.

CDR3: CASSIDLGQGMRNTEAFF. The CDR3 region has the DNA TGTGCCAGTAGTATAGATCTAGGACAGGGGATGAGGAACACTGAAGCTTTCTTT. J is TRBJ1-1 and V is TRBV19, with 9 nucleotides matching TRBD1. Losses at the gene ends were 0 bases for V and 1 base for J; bases not matched to a gene: 9. The CDR3 runs to 18 residues. CDR1 and CDR2 from the germline V gene are LNHDA and SQIVND (reference sequence).

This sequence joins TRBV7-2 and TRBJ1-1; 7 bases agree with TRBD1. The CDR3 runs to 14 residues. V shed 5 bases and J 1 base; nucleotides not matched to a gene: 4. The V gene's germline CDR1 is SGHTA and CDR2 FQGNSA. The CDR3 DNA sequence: TGTGCCAGCAGCCCAGGGGGTCGGAACACTGAAGCTTTCTTT. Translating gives CASSPGGRNTEAFF.

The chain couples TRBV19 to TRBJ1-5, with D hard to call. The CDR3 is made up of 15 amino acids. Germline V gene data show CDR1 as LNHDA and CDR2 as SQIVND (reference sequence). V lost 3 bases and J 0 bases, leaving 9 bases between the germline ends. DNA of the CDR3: TGTGCCAGTAGTATTAAACAGCTTAGCAATCAGCCCCAGCATTTT. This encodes CASSIKQLSNQPQHF.

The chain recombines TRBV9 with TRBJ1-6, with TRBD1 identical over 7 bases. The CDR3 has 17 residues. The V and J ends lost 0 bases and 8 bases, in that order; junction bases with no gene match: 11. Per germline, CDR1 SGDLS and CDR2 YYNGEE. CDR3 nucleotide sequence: TGTGCCAGCAGCGTAGCCCCCCGACAGGGATTGGATTCACCCCTCCACTTT. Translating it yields CASSVAPRQGLDSPLHF.

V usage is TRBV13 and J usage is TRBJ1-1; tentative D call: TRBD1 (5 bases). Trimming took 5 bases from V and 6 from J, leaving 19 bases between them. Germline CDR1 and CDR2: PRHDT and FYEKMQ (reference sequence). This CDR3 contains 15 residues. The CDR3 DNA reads TGTGCCAGCAGCCCGCCCGAGTGGGCGGGGGCTGAAGCTTTCTTT. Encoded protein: CASSPPEWAGAEAFF.

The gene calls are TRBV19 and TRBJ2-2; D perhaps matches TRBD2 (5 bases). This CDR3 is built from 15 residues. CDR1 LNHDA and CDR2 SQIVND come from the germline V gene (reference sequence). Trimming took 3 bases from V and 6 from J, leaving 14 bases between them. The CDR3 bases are TGTGCCAGTAGTATCGGAGGACTCCCGCCCGGGGAGCTGTTTTTT. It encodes CASSIGGLPPGELFF.